The entry below describes one TCR beta chain. The antigen is undetermined. Donors consisted of healthy bone marrow donors. The entry originates in a study of cytomegalovirus exposure and HLA in healthy donors. Study-wide results and limits: CMV serostatus was the only immune exposure information that was available. The study recorded 164 TCR beta chains that were cytomegalovirus-associated. Later analysis associated a missense DCLRE1C variant with TCR beta V- and J-gene trimming.

With 60 Vbeta and 13 Jbeta primers, the PCR was carried out. Repertoires were generated with immunoSEQ multiplex PCR, while TCRdb's copy carries only in-frame clones and drops some. The data show approximately 110,000 clones, 60% to 85% seen once. Sequencing was carried out using PBMCs. The receptor's source is a female donor in good health and CMV-seropositive.

The CDR3 bases are TGCGCCAGCCGGCTAGCGGGAGGGTCCTACAATGAGCAGTTCTTC. Protein product: CASRLAGGSYNEQFF. The chain recombines TRBV10-2 with TRBJ2-1, with 12 bases lining up with TRBD2. V lost 8 bases to trimming and J lost 1 base; unmatched junction nucleotides: 3. The CDR3 runs 15 residues. Germline CDR1 WSHSY, CDR2 SAAADI.